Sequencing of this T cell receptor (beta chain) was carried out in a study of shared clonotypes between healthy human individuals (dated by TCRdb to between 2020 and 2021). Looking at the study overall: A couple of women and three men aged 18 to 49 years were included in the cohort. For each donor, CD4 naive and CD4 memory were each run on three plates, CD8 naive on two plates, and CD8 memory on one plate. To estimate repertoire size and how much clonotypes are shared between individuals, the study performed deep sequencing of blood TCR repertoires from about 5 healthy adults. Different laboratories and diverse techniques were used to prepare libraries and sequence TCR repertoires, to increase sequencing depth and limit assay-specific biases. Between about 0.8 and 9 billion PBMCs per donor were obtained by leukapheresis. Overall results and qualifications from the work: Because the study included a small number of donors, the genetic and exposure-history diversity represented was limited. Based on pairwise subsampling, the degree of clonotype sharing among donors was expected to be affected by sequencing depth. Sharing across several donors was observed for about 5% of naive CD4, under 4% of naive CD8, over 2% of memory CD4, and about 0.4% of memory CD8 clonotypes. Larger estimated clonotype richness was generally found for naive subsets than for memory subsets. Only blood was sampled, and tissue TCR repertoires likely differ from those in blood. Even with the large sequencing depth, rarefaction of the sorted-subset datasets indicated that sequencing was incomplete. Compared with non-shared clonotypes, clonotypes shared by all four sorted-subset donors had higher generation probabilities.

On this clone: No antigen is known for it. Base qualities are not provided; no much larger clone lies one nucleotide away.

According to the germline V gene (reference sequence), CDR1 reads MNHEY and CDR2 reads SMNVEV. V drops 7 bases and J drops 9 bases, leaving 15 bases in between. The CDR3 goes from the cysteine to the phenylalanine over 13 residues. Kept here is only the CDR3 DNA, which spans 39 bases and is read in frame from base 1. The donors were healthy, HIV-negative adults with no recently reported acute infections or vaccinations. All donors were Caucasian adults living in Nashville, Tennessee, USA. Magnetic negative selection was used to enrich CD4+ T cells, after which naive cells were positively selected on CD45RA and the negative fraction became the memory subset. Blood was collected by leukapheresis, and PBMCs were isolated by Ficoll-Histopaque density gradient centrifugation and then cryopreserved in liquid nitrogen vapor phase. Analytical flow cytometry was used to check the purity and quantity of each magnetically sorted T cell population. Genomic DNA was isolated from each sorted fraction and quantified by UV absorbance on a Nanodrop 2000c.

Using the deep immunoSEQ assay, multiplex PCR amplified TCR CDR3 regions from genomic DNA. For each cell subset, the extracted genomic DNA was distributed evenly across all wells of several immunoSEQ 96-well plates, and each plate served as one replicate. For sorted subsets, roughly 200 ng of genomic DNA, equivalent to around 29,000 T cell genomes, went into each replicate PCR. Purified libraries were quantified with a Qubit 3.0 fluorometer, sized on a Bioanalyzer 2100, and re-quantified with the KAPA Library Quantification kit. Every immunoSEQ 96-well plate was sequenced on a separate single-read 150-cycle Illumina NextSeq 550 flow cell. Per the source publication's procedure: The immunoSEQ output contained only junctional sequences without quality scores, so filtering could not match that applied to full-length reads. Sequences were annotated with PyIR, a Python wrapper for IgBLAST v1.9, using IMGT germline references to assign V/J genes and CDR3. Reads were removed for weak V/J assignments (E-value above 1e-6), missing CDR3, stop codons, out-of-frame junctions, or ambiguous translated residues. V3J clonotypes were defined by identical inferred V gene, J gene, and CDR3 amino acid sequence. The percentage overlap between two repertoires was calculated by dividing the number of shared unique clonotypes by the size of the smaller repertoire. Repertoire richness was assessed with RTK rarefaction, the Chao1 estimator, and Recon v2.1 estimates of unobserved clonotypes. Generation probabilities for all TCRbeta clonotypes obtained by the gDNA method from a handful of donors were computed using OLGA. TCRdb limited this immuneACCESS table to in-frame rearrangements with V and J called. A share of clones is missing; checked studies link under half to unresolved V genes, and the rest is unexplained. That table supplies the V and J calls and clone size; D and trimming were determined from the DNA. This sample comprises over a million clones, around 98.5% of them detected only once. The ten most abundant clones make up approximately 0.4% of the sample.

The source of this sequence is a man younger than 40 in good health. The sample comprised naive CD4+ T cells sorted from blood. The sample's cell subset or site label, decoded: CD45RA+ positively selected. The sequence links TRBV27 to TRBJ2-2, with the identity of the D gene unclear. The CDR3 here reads CASTSTVPRELFF. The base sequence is TGTGCCAGCACAAGCACCGTACCCAGGGAGCTGTTTTTT.